The 15 T cell receptor beta chains below were found in one sample sequenced in a study of shared clonotypes between healthy human individuals. As defined, naive CD8 cells were CD45RO-negative and positively selected for CCR7, with terminally differentiated effector memory CD45RA+ cells excluded. Method: immunoSEQ multiplex PCR; TCRdb's copy keeps in-frame clones and lacks some. Here the sample spans 550,000 to 650,000 clones, about 96% being singletons. The sequencing input was naive CD8+ T cells sorted from blood. The receptor source for this set is a woman in her twenties or thirties in good health.

The chain uses TRBV28 and TRBJ1-2; 7 bases map to TRBD1. CDR3 length equals 24 residues. Germline CDR1 and CDR2: MDHEN and SYDVKM. Trimming at V came to 6 bases and at J to 0 bases, leaving 34 bases not matched to a gene. The CDR3 DNA sequence: TGTGCCAGCAGCCCCACCTCCTGGGACGCCCCTGAGAACCCGGGACAGAAGACTAACTATGGCTACACCTTC. This gives the protein CASSPTSWDAPENPGQKTNYGYTF.

V is TRBV19 and J is TRBJ2-4; the D is unclear. Deletions cut 0 bases from V and 0 bases from J, with 6 bases between. Germline loops: CDR1 LNHDA, CDR2 SQIVND (reference sequence). The CDR3 consists of 15 residues. The CDR3 protein is CASSIDDLAKNIQYF. The CDR3 DNA is TGTGCCAGTAGTATAGATGACCTAGCCAAAAACATTCAGTACTTC. The full variable domain, with the rest looked up from reference TRBV19 and TRBJ2-4, is DGGITQSPKYLFRKEGQNVTLSCEQNLNHDAMYWYRQDPGQGLRLIYYSQIVNDFQKGDIAEGYSVSREKKESFPLTVTSAQKNPTAFYLCASSIDDLAKNIQYFGAGTRLSVL.

The chain links TRBV6-5 to TRBJ2-3, with D maybe TRBD2 (6 bases). There are 15 residues in the CDR3. V was clipped by 4 bases and J by 0 bases, with 11 bases between them. Germline V gene lookup returns CDR1 MNHEY and CDR2 SVGAGI. The CDR3 sequence is CASSLLAFSTDTQYF. CDR3 in DNA: TGTGCCAGCAGTTTGCTAGCGTTCAGCACAGATACGCAGTATTTT.

The rearrangement uses TRBV5-4 and TRBJ2-7; no firm D call. Trimming stripped 0 bases from V and 5 bases from J, with 12 bases between. The CDR3 sequence is 14 residues long. Looked up from germline, CDR1 is SGHNT and CDR2 is YYREEE (reference sequence). This CDR3 reads CASSLALSPHEQYF. The DNA for the CDR3 is TGTGCCAGCAGCTTGGCCTTGTCCCCCCACGAGCAGTACTTC.

This rearrangement joins TRBV10-1 to TRBJ1-1, with D hard to call. V dropped 4 bases and J dropped 5 bases, with 11 bases sitting between them. CDR3 size: 13 residues. Germline loops: CDR1 WNHNN, CDR2 SYGVQD (reference sequence). CDR3 region: CASSAGSGTEAFF. DNA of the CDR3: TGCGCCAGCAGTGCTGGCAGTGGAACTGAAGCTTTCTTT.

CDR3 sequence reads: CASSGVPGELFF. DNA of the CDR3: TGCGCCAGCAGTGGCGTGCCCGGGGAGCTGTTTTTT. The rearrangement uses TRBV10-1 and TRBJ2-2; D is unclear. The CDR3 extends over 12 amino acids. The germline gives CDR1 WNHNN, CDR2 SYGVQD (reference sequence). V lost 4 bases and J lost 6, with 6 bases in between.

This clone was observed a few times. This rearrangement joins TRBV9 to TRBJ2-5; 8 bases align to TRBD1. Germline CDR1 SGDLS, CDR2 YYNGEE. J gave up 7 bases and V 4 bases, and 18 bases lay outside the gene matches. The CDR3 runs to 17 residues. This chain's CDR3 is CASSYRDRLEALGTQYF. The CDR3 nucleotides read TGTGCCAGCAGCTACCGGGACAGGTTGGAGGCATTGGGGACCCAGTACTTC.

This rearrangement joins TRBV19 to TRBJ2-7; 10 bases line up with TRBD1. This CDR3 comprises 15 residues. Germline loops: CDR1 LNHDA, CDR2 SQIVND (reference sequence). The V and J ends lost 11 bases and 4 bases, in that order; junction bases with no gene match: 14. Here the CDR3 reads CASTPGQGIGYEQYF. CDR3 nucleotide sequence: TGTGCCTCTACACCGGGACAGGGGATCGGGTACGAGCAGTACTTC.

The chain links TRBV27 to TRBJ2-1; the D call may be TRBD1 or TRBD2 (5 bases each). V lost 1 base to trimming and J lost 2 bases, with 9 bases between them. The CDR3 spans 15 residues. Germline V gene sequence: CDR1 MNHEY, CDR2 SMNVEV (reference sequence). DNA of the CDR3: TGTGCCAGCAGTTTATTGGGGGAAACCTACAATGAGCAGTTCTTC. Translating gives CASSLLGETYNEQFF.

In this sample, this clone turned up a few times. The genes are TRBV19 and TRBJ1-5, with D maybe TRBD1 (5 bases). This CDR3 comprises 13 residues. Germline values: CDR1 LNHDA, CDR2 SQIVND (reference sequence). The germline V and J ends were trimmed by 7 bases and 4 bases, with 11 bases remaining between them. The CDR3 bases are TGTGCCAGTACCTTGACAGAGAATCAGCCCCAGCATTTT. As protein: CASTLTENQPQHF. The variable domain in full, with the rest retrieved from reference TRBV19 and TRBJ1-5, is DGGITQSPKYLFRKEGQNVTLSCEQNLNHDAMYWYRQDPGQGLRLIYYSQIVNDFQKGDIAEGYSVSREKKESFPLTVTSAQKNPTAFYLCASTLTENQPQHFGDGTRLSIL.

The chain joins TRBV5-1 to TRBJ1-5, with D perhaps matching TRBD1 (5 bases). Trimming took off 3 bases at V and 0 bases at J, with 16 bases between the two ends. The germline V gene has CDR1 SGHRS and CDR2 YFSETQ. The CDR3 sequence is 17 residues long. CDR3 sequence reads: CASSYGSGDHSNQPQHF. The CDR3 DNA is TGCGCCAGCAGCTATGGGTCCGGGGACCATAGCAATCAGCCCCAGCATTTT.

The genes are TRBV15 and TRBJ2-2; D remains unclear. V was trimmed by 5 bases and J by 0 bases, leaving 7 bases between them. The germline V gene has CDR1 LNHNV and CDR2 YYDKDF (reference sequence). CDR3 length: 14 residues. The CDR3 sequence: CATSEGPNTGELFF. In DNA form, the CDR3 reads TGTGCCACCAGCGAAGGACCGAACACCGGGGAGCTGTTTTTT.

The chain links TRBV28 to TRBJ2-5; D remains unclear. V gave up 1 base and J gave up 3 bases, with 12 bases separating them. The germline CDR1 and CDR2 sequences are MDHEN and SYDVKM. The length of the CDR3 is 15 residues. The CDR3 bases are TGTGCCAGCAGTTTATCCCTACGGGCCAAAGAGACCCAGTACTTC. Its translation is CASSLSLRAKETQYF.

The chain recombines TRBV27 with TRBJ2-3, with D possibly being TRBD2 (6 bases). CDR1 is MNHEY, CDR2 SMNVEV, per germline (reference sequence). The CDR3 is 16 amino acids. Trimming took off 3 bases at V and 0 bases at J, with 13 bases between the two ends. CDR3 residues: CASSLTVAGSTDTQYF. Written as DNA, the CDR3 is TGTGCCAGCAGTTTGACCGTCGCGGGGAGCACAGATACGCAGTATTTT.

The chain recombines TRBV29-1 with TRBJ1-1, with a tentative D call TRBD1 (6 bases). Germline values: CDR1 SQVTM, CDR2 ANQGSEA. CDR3 length: 14 residues. The V end was cut by 7 bases, the J end by 0 bases, with 15 bases between. This CDR3 is CSAEGGQVNTEAFF. CDR3 in DNA: TGCAGCGCTGAGGGGGGGCAGGTGAACACTGAAGCTTTCTTT.